This T cell receptor (beta chain) derives from a study of early T cells in non-severe SARS-CoV-2 infection (dated by TCRdb to about 2021). General notes on the study: Because TCR sequencing was done on bulk RNA from unsorted whole blood, the alpha and beta chains could not be paired.

Looking up the germline V gene yields CDR1 MNHEY and CDR2 SVGAGI. The CDR3 runs 15 residues from the cysteine to the phenylalanine. Of all the DNA, just the CDR3 is kept, 45 bases in frame from base 1. Germline trimming: 6 bases from V, 1 base from J; junction bases outside gene matches: 6. Preparation of the library involved 5' RACE. Sequencing relied on a NextSeq 500. The TCR library protocol attached unique molecular identifiers to individual cDNA molecules to correct for sequencing error and PCR bias. Sequencing covered both TCR alpha and beta chains, and within each sample the abundances of alpha and beta sequences were tightly co-correlated. The authors' pipeline ran thus. Decombinator V4 was used to annotate the V gene, J gene and CDR3 of the TCR sequences. Expanded TCRs were defined as changing significantly between any two time points under a Poisson model with p below 0.0001. Abundances of TCRs were expressed as counts per million after normalisation to the total number of TCRs sequenced in each sample. MAIT TCRs were defined by TRAV1-2 paired with TRAJ12, TRAJ20 or TRAJ33, and iNKT TCRs by TRAV10 paired with TRAJ18. VDJdb, accessed 1 November 2021, was searched for CMV, EBV and SARS-CoV-2 annotated TCRs, excluding TCRs annotated for multiple antigens. Through fastp at Q25 and MiXCR, TCRdb rebuilt clones from the public reads, retaining in-frame beta chains. Identical CDR3 proteins give one entry, which carries the most common genes and DNA. The V and J calls and clone size come from TCRdb's table, not from the authors' own analysis. For this sample there are about 42,000 distinct CDR3 sequences; 5% to 6.5% appear just once. Jointly, the top ten make up around 7.7% of the sample.

There are many counts of this clonotype. Its antigen has not been determined. No base qualities exist here, and no much larger clone lies one base off it. The study was a case-control design nested within a healthcare worker cohort in London, UK, with weekly nasopharyngeal swab PCR tests and blood sampling. Healthcare workers were recruited during the week of the UK lockdown, between 23 and 31 March 2020, and followed weekly for up to 16 weeks. Summary of the overall study and its limitations: Matching against VDJdb was skewed toward anti-spike CD8 responses, likely underestimated virus-specific expansions, and missed private and CD4 specificities.

This TCR derives from an adult who was a healthcare worker with PCR-confirmed SARS-CoV-2 infection or an uninfected control (not recorded which). The sequencing here drew on whole blood, taken at baseline. The rearrangement joined TRBV6-5 to TRBJ1-5; TRBD1 fits 7 bases in the junction. CDR3 sequence: CASRPQGGSNQPQHF. The DNA sequence is as follows: TGTGCCAGCAGGCCTCAGGGGGGGAGCAATCAGCCCCAGCATTTT.